A single sample gave rise to the 27 T cell receptor beta chains below, sequenced in a study of blood T cell repertoires in COVID-19 (TCRdb year 2020). The library was made by the immunoSEQ multiplex PCR assay. Sourced from immuneACCESS, this table was stored by TCRdb with only in-frame sequences that have V and J called. A share of the clones is absent; for the studies checked, an unresolved V gene accounts for under half, and the remainder has no known explanation. This sample comprises 200,000 to 250,000 clones, around 80% of them detected only once. The ten largest account for roughly 5.5% of the sample. Sequencing was carried out using peripheral blood. The receptor set was obtained from a human donor in a cohort sampled during active COVID-19.

The V and J genes are TRBV15 and TRBJ1-3, with 8 bases fitting TRBD1. There are 15 residues in the CDR3. Germline CDR1 and CDR2: LNHNV and YYDKDF (reference sequence). The J segment lost 2 bases and the V segment lost 0 bases, leaving 0 bases of the junction unmatched. The CDR3 here is CATSRETGAGNTIYF. In nucleotides, the CDR3 is TGTGCCACCAGCAGAGAGACAGGGGCTGGAAACACCATATATTTT.

The V gene is TRBV3-1 (or the pseudogene TRBV3-2), the J gene TRBJ2-5; possible D gene TRBD2, 6 bases. CDR1 and CDR2 from the germline V gene are LGHDT and YNNKEL (reference sequence). This CDR3 spans 12 amino acids. Between the trimmed V and J ends, which lost 4 bases and 7 bases, there was a span of 10 bases. The CDR3 sequence is CASSPLSGTQYF. CDR3 nucleotides: TGTGCCAGCAGCCCTCTTAGCGGGACCCAGTACTTC.

The chain uses TRBV6-2 or TRBV6-3 and TRBJ2-3, with 13 bases lining up with TRBD2. CDR1 is MNHEY and CDR2 is SVGEGT in the germline V gene. CDR3 length equals 17 residues. J was trimmed by 6 bases and V by 5 bases; bases with no gene match: 11. CDR3 nucleotide sequence: TGTGCCAGCAGTACTCCCCCACTAGCGGGGGGGAAGGATACGCAGTATTTT. It translates to CASSTPPLAGGKDTQYF.

The chain employs TRBV2 and TRBJ2-7; D is ambiguous. This CDR3 has 10 amino acids. CDR1 is SNHLY, CDR2 FYNNEI, per germline. V dropped 8 bases and J dropped 3 bases, with 5 bases sitting between them. The chain's CDR3 is CASHGYEQYF. The CDR3 DNA reads as TGTGCCAGCCACGGCTACGAGCAGTACTTC.

This chain connects TRBV15 to TRBJ2-4; a weak D match, TRBD1 (6 bases). CDR3 length: 15 residues. V was pared by 0 bases and J by 5 bases, with 11 bases between. The V gene's germline CDR1 is LNHNV and CDR2 YYDKDF (reference sequence). The CDR3 coding sequence is TGTGCCACCAGCAGAGACCGGCAGGGGCAAAACATTCAGTACTTC. The encoded protein is CATSRDRQGQNIQYF. Full variable domain (missing parts from reference TRBV15 and TRBJ2-4): DAMVIQNPRYQVTQFGKPVTLSCSQTLNHNVMYWYQQKSSQAPKLLFHYYDKDFNNEADTPDNFQSRRPNTSFCFLDIRSPGLGDTAMYLCATSRDRQGQNIQYFGAGTRLSVL.

The chain combines TRBV30 with TRBJ2-1; 7 bases match TRBD2. Germline assignment: CDR1 GTSNPN and CDR2 SVGIG (reference sequence). V lost 5 bases, J lost 5 bases, and 12 bases stayed unmatched. The CDR3 runs to 15 residues. The chain's CDR3 is CAWYWTRAYHNEQFF. The CDR3 DNA is TGTGCCTGGTACTGGACTAGAGCCTATCACAATGAGCAGTTCTTC.

This clone was seen only a few times. The J gene is TRBJ2-1, the V gene TRBV5-6; the D is unclear. The CDR3 length is 13 residues. CDR1 and CDR2 (germline): SGHDT, YYEEEE. The germline V and J ends were trimmed by 7 bases and 3 bases, with 11 bases remaining between them. CDR3 residues: CASAPIDYNEQFF. The CDR3 nucleotides are TGTGCCAGCGCACCTATCGACTACAATGAGCAGTTCTTC.

The rearrangement joins TRBV6-5 to TRBJ2-5; D may be TRBD2 (6 bases). CDR1 and CDR2 from the germline V gene are MNHEY and SVGAGI. Trimming removed 6 bases at V and 2 bases at J, with 19 bases between. There are 16 residues in the CDR3. In nucleotides, the CDR3 is TGTGCCAGCAGATACGGTTTGGACCGGGGGCAAGAGACCCAGTACTTC. Translation gives CASRYGLDRGQETQYF.

The chain couples TRBV10-2 to TRBJ2-2; 10 bases align to TRBD2. V gave up 3 bases and J gave up 0 bases; unmatched junction bases: 4. Looked up from germline, CDR1 is WSHSY and CDR2 is SAAADI. The length of the CDR3 is 17 residues. CDR3 protein: CASSDILAGANTGELFF. The CDR3 DNA reads as TGCGCCAGCAGTGACATCCTAGCGGGGGCGAACACCGGGGAGCTGTTTTTT.

The genes are TRBV7-9 and TRBJ2-1, with 7 bases fitting TRBD2. Trimming took 3 bases from V and 10 from J; bases not matched to a gene: 12. Germline V gene sequence: CDR1 SEHNR, CDR2 FQNEAQ (reference sequence). CDR3 length equals 15 residues. CDR3 amino acids: CASSFAVAGDLEQFF. CDR3 DNA sequence: TGTGCCAGCAGCTTCGCTGTGGCGGGAGACTTAGAGCAGTTCTTC.

There are a few counts of this clone. J is TRBJ1-5 and V is TRBV6-6; no firm D call. From germline, CDR1 is MNHNY and CDR2 SVGAGI (reference sequence). The V end was cut by 3 bases, the J end by 4 bases, with 7 bases between. CDR3 length: 13 residues. The CDR3 DNA sequence: TGTGCCAGCAGTTATACAGAAAATCAGCCCCAGCATTTT. Translation gives CASSYTENQPQHF.

The genes are TRBV25-1 and TRBJ2-1; weak D call: TRBD1 (6 bases). The CDR3 loop spans 16 amino acids. Germline CDR1 is MGHDK and CDR2 is SYGVNS. Trimming stripped 0 bases from V and 3 bases from J, with 12 bases between. Here the CDR3 DNA reads TGTGCCAGCAGTGAATACAGAGGGGGTCTCTACAATGAGCAGTTCTTC. Its translation: CASSEYRGGLYNEQFF.

The gene calls are TRBV5-5 and TRBJ1-5; no firm D call. CDR3 length: 13 residues. Germline assignment: CDR1 SGHKS and CDR2 YYEKEE (reference sequence). V dropped 0 bases and J dropped 7 bases, with 8 bases sitting between them. The CDR3 region is CASSLAEAQPQHF. CDR3 DNA sequence: TGTGCCAGCAGCTTGGCCGAAGCGCAGCCCCAGCATTTT.

The gene calls are TRBV18 and TRBJ2-1; 9 bases agree with TRBD2. The CDR3 covers 17 residues. V dropped 0 bases and J dropped 0; count of bases not matched to a gene: 3. Germline V gene data show CDR1 as KGHSH and CDR2 as LQKENI. The CDR3 DNA reads TGTGCCAGCTCACCACCGGGAGCGGGAGGCTCCTACAATGAGCAGTTCTTC. Its translation: CASSPPGAGGSYNEQFF.

The chain carries TRBV3-1 (or the pseudogene TRBV3-2) and TRBJ1-5; TRBD1 is a possible D gene (5 bases). V lost 4 bases, J lost 0 bases, and 10 bases lay in between. CDR3 length: 15 amino acids. Per the germline V gene, CDR1 is LGHDT and CDR2 is YNNKEL (reference sequence). Written as DNA, the CDR3 is TGTGCCAGCAGCCCGACAGAGAATAGCAATCAGCCCCAGCATTTT. Its protein product is CASSPTENSNQPQHF.

This clone was observed a single time. V gene TRBV28 combines with J gene TRBJ1-6, with a tentative D call TRBD1 (5 bases). V lost 7 bases, J lost 7 bases, and 23 bases lay in between. The CDR3 covers 17 residues. The germline V gene has CDR1 MDHEN and CDR2 SYDVKM. The CDR3 region is CASTQGRVPGRNSPLHF. CDR3 nucleotide sequence: TGTGCCAGCACTCAAGGCAGGGTCCCTGGTAGAAATTCACCCCTCCACTTT.

This clone was seen just once. The chain employs TRBV5-1 and TRBJ1-2; D is unresolved. The CDR3 is 12 amino acids. The V end was cut by 4 bases, the J end by 8 bases, with 12 bases between. Germline values: CDR1 SGHRS, CDR2 YFSETQ. In DNA form, the CDR3 reads TGCGCCAGCAGCCCTGACTGGAGGGGCTACACCTTC. It translates to CASSPDWRGYTF. Combining the CDR3 with reference TRBV5-1 and TRBJ1-2 gives the whole variable domain KAGVTQTPRYLIKTRGQQVTLSCSPISGHRSVSWYQQTPGQGLQFLFEYFSETQRNKGNFPGRFSGRQFSNSRSEMNVSTLELGDSALYLCASSPDWRGYTFGSGTRLTVV.

This sequence joins TRBV29-1 and TRBJ1-2; no firm D call. The V end lost 2 bases, the J end lost 0 bases, and 19 bases lay between the germline ends. This CDR3 is 17 amino acids long. Germline V gene data show CDR1 as SQVTM and CDR2 as ANQGSEA. CDR3 nucleotides: TGCAGCGTTGAACTCCAACAGAGAGTCTCAACTAACTATGGCTACACCTTC. The encoded protein is CSVELQQRVSTNYGYTF.

The gene calls are TRBV30 and TRBJ1-5; 7 bases fit TRBD1. Germline lookup yields CDR1 GTSNPN and CDR2 SVGIG (reference sequence). V lost 3 bases and J lost 0; bases outside the gene matches: 8. The CDR3 runs 16 residues. In DNA form, the CDR3 reads TGTGCCTGGAGGTTAAAGACAGGGCTTAGCAATCAGCCCCAGCATTTT. Encoded protein: CAWRLKTGLSNQPQHF.

The V call is TRBV2, the J call TRBJ1-3, with D possibly TRBD1 on 5 matching bases. Germline V gives CDR1 SNHLY, CDR2 FYNNEI. The CDR3 covers 17 residues. The germline V and J ends were trimmed by 2 bases and 0 bases, with 14 bases remaining between them. This CDR3 reads CASSENPPGNSGNTIYF. CDR3 DNA sequence: TGTGCCAGCAGTGAAAACCCCCCAGGGAACTCTGGAAACACCATATATTTT.

V gene TRBV5-8 combines with J gene TRBJ2-5; D remains unclear. The CDR3 totals 13 residues. Trimming pared 1 base from V and 6 bases from J, leaving 10 bases between. Germline loops: CDR1 SGHTS, CDR2 YDEGEE. The CDR3 here is CASSLLDSKTQYF. The CDR3 DNA reads as TGTGCCAGCAGCTTGTTAGATAGTAAGACCCAGTACTTC.

The chain couples TRBV6-5 to TRBJ2-1; 9 bases match TRBD1. V was clipped by 4 bases and J by 1 base; unmatched bases: 2. This CDR3 is built from 15 residues. Germline lookup yields CDR1 MNHEY and CDR2 SVGAGI. The CDR3 spells CASSSDRGSYNEQFF. The CDR3 DNA follows: TGTGCCAGCAGTTCGGACAGGGGATCCTACAATGAGCAGTTCTTC.

The V gene is TRBV6-5, the J gene TRBJ2-4; weak D call: TRBD2 (6 bases). CDR3 size: 13 residues. V lost 8 bases and J lost 6, with 14 bases in between. CDR1 and CDR2 (germline): MNHEY, SVGAGI. Written as DNA, the CDR3 is TGTGCCAGCGGGGGAGGAGGGCGAAACATTCAGTACTTC. Residues: CASGGGGRNIQYF.

The rearrangement joins TRBV5-6 to TRBJ1-2; D uncertain. The germline gives CDR1 SGHDT, CDR2 YYEEEE. The V and J ends lost 3 bases and 5 bases respectively, with 17 bases between them. There are 15 residues in the CDR3. The CDR3 sequence is CASSSPARGEYGYTF. The CDR3 coding sequence is TGTGCCAGCAGCTCCCCCGCACGGGGAGAATATGGCTACACCTTC.

The chain recombines TRBV27 with TRBJ1-4; maybe TRBD1 (6 bases). The V end lost 4 bases, the J end lost 8 bases, and 11 bases lay between the germline ends. The CDR3 is 13 amino acids. Germline lookup yields CDR1 MNHEY and CDR2 SMNVEV (reference sequence). The CDR3: CASSSTGLEKLFF. The CDR3 DNA follows: TGTGCCAGCAGTTCCACAGGGTTAGAAAAACTGTTTTTT.

This chain joins TRBV6-5 and TRBJ2-2, with no clear D. V gave up 9 bases and J gave up 1 base, with 15 bases separating them. The CDR3 runs 15 residues. Looked up from germline, CDR1 is MNHEY and CDR2 is SVGAGI. Here the CDR3 reads CASYRPLKNTGELFF. The CDR3 coding sequence is TGTGCCAGTTACAGACCGTTAAAGAACACCGGGGAGCTGTTTTTT.

The chain carries TRBV3-1 (or the pseudogene TRBV3-2) and TRBJ2-3; unclear D gene. Germline CDR1 LGHDT, CDR2 YNNKEL (reference sequence). The CDR3 sequence is 11 residues long. Trimming pared 2 bases from V and 8 bases from J, leaving 5 bases between. The CDR3 here is CASSQLGTQYF. CDR3 nucleotides: TGTGCCAGCAGCCAACTCGGTACGCAGTATTTT.